One and the same sample provided the 8 T cell receptor beta chains below, sequenced in a study of blood T cell repertoires in COVID-19. Assay: immunoSEQ multiplex PCR; the TCRdb copy retains only in-frame clones and omits some. The sample shows approximately 140,000 clones, approximately 84% of them seen only once. Sequenced: PBMCs or T cells enriched from blood (not recorded which). These receptors came from a woman aged 50 to 60 with acute COVID-19.

The chain combines TRBV7-6 with TRBJ2-1; maybe TRBD2 (5 bases). Trimming took off 4 bases at V and 7 bases at J, with 20 bases between the two ends. CDR1 is SGHVS, CDR2 FNYEAQ, per germline. The CDR3 is 16 residues long. The CDR3 bases are TGTGCCAGCAGCTCCCTGCCTAGCATTCTCGGAAATGAGCAGTTCTTC. Its translation: CASSSLPSILGNEQFF.

The chain uses TRBV29-1 and TRBJ2-7; 9 positions match TRBD1. V gave up 5 bases and J gave up 6 bases; unmatched junction bases: 11. This CDR3 is 14 amino acids long. Germline V gives CDR1 SQVTM, CDR2 ANQGSEA. For the CDR3, the DNA is TGCAGCGTTCCCCGGACAGGGGTAGTCGGCGAGCAGTACTTC. Its translation is CSVPRTGVVGEQYF.

The genes are TRBV24-1 and TRBJ1-2; D unresolved. The V end was cut by 4 bases, the J end by 1 base, with 6 bases between. CDR3 size: 13 residues. The germline gives CDR1 KGHDR, CDR2 SFDVKD. The CDR3 here is CATSDGGNYGYTF. The CDR3 DNA reads TGTGCCACCAGTGACGGCGGTAACTATGGCTACACCTTC.

The CDR3, as DNA: TGTGCCATCAGTACGACAGGGGAAGGCGAGACCCAGTACTTC. Its protein product is CAISTTGEGETQYF. V gene TRBV10-3 combines with J gene TRBJ2-5; 8 bases match TRBD1. Germline lookup yields CDR1 ENHRY and CDR2 SYGVKD. Trimming cost V 5 bases and J 5 bases; bases outside gene matches: 7. This CDR3 comprises 14 residues.

The chain carries TRBV6-5 and TRBJ1-5, with 11 positions matching TRBD1. The CDR3 sequence is 15 residues long. V shed 8 bases and J 7 bases; nucleotides not matched to a gene: 10. The germline V gene has CDR1 MNHEY and CDR2 SVGAGI. CDR3 region: CASVWIRTGGQPQHF. In DNA, the CDR3 is TGTGCCAGCGTCTGGATTAGGACAGGGGGCCAGCCCCAGCATTTT.

V usage is TRBV7-9 and J usage is TRBJ1-4; D remains unclear. V was clipped by 4 bases and J by 4 bases, with 13 bases between them. Per germline, CDR1 SEHNR and CDR2 FQNEAQ (reference sequence). The CDR3 spans 15 residues. The CDR3 DNA sequence: TGTGCCAGCAGCTCCCTCCCGGGGTTTAATGAAAAACTGTTTTTT. This encodes CASSSLPGFNEKLFF. The variable domain in full, completed from reference TRBV7-9 and TRBJ1-4, reads DTGVSQNPRHKITKRGQNVTFRCDPISEHNRLYWYRQTLGQGPEFLTYFQNEAQLEKSRLLSDRFSAERPKGSFSTLEIQRTEQGDSAMYLCASSSLPGFNEKLFFGSGTQLSVL.

The chain carries TRBV6-6 and TRBJ1-2; D is perhaps TRBD1 (6 bases). Trimming removed 2 bases at V and 2 bases at J, with 9 bases between. Germline V lookup: CDR1 MNHNY, CDR2 SVGAGI (reference sequence). CDR3 length equals 14 residues. Here the CDR3 reads CASSYEGGNYGYTF. The CDR3 region has the DNA TGTGCCAGCAGTTACGAGGGGGGGAACTATGGCTACACCTTC.

This chain joins TRBV19 and TRBJ2-5, with TRBD2 identical over 9 bases. Trimming cost V 4 bases and J 5 bases; bases outside gene matches: 5. The germline gives CDR1 LNHDA, CDR2 SQIVND (reference sequence). The CDR3 runs to 14 residues. CDR3 region: CASSTGLARETQYF. The DNA for the CDR3 is TGTGCCAGTAGTACCGGACTAGCGAGGGAGACCCAGTACTTC.